The 27 T cell receptor beta chains presented below share a single source sample, sequenced in a study of OX40 agonist ivuxolimab in advanced cancers. The library was obtained by the immunoSEQ multiplex PCR assay. Not all clones reach the TCRdb copy of this immuneACCESS table, which keeps in-frame sequences only. Checked studies attribute under half of the gap to unresolved V genes and leave the rest unexplained. This sample is represented by 40,000 to 65,000 clones; 84% of them were singletons. The ten top clones hold 4.6% of the sample. Sample: CD4+ or CD8+ T cells sorted from blood, taken in a trial of the OX40 agonist ivuxolimab. The receptors derive from an adult with an advanced solid tumor such as melanoma, head and neck, liver or kidney cancer.

The chain has TRBV11-2 and TRBJ2-5, with D tentatively TRBD2 (5 bases). The CDR3 loop spans 13 amino acids. Germline V CDR1 and CDR2: SGHAT, FQNNGV. With 4 bases removed from V and 1 base from J, the gap between germline ends came to 7 bases. The CDR3 DNA sequence: TGTGCCAGCAGCTATAGCGCCCAAGAGACCCAGTACTTC. Protein product: CASSYSAQETQYF.

This chain joins TRBV10-3 and TRBJ2-1; 13 bases agree with TRBD2. The CDR3 is made up of 19 amino acids. V shed 7 bases and J 6 bases; nucleotides not matched to a gene: 18. Germline CDR1 reads ENHRY; CDR2 reads SYGVKD. CDR3 sequence: CAITPDTPGGTSGINEQFF. The CDR3 region has the DNA TGTGCCATCACCCCCGACACCCCAGGAGGGACTAGCGGGATCAATGAGCAGTTCTTC.

The chain recombines TRBV14 with TRBJ2-2, with D unclear. The germline V gene encodes CDR1 SGHDN and CDR2 FVKESK. The CDR3 is made up of 13 amino acids. The V and J ends lost 3 bases and 0 bases respectively, with 2 bases between them. The CDR3 region has the DNA TGTGCCAGCAGCCACCCGAACACCGGGGAGCTGTTTTTT. Protein: CASSHPNTGELFF.

The rearrangement uses TRBV5-1 and TRBJ2-3; 7 bases agree with TRBD2. The trim removed 1 base at V and 2 bases at J, leaving 1 base unmatched. In germline, CDR1 is SGHRS, CDR2 YFSETQ. The CDR3 length is 14 residues. CDR3: CASSLLADTDTQYF. The CDR3 nucleotides are TGCGCCAGCAGCTTGCTAGCGGACACAGATACGCAGTATTTT.

This chain links TRBV7-2 with TRBJ2-7; 12 nucleotides align to TRBD2. Germline V gives CDR1 SGHTA, CDR2 FQGNSA. The CDR3 spans 18 residues. With 2 bases clipped from V and 0 bases from J, the junction kept 8 bases outside the gene matches. The CDR3 loop is CASSLLTSGRPSSYEQYF. The CDR3 DNA reads TGTGCCAGCAGCTTATTAACTAGCGGGAGGCCGAGCTCCTACGAGCAGTACTTC.

The chain recombines TRBV7-2 with TRBJ2-4; 11 bases line up with TRBD1. The CDR3 consists of 19 residues. Germline values: CDR1 SGHTA, CDR2 FQGNSA. V was pared by 6 bases and J by 2 bases, with 15 bases of the junction left unmatched. The CDR3 loop is CASRTGTGGTDVTKNIQYF. Here the CDR3 DNA reads TGTGCCAGCAGGACCGGGACAGGGGGGACCGATGTTACCAAAAACATTCAGTACTTC. Variable domain in full (rest from reference TRBV7-2 and TRBJ2-4): GAGVSQSPSNKVTEKGKDVELRCDPISGHTALYWYRQSLGQGLEFLIYFQGNSAPDKSGLPSDRFSAERTGGSVSTLTIQRTQQEDSAVYLCASRTGTGGTDVTKNIQYFGAGTRLSVL.

The chain employs TRBV7-2 and TRBJ2-7; 8 bases agree with TRBD2. The CDR3 runs to 15 residues. Germline V CDR1 and CDR2: SGHTA, FQGNSA. The V segment lost 5 bases and the J segment 0 bases; nucleotides outside the gene matches: 6. CDR3 amino acids: CASSLTSVSSYEQYF. In nucleotides, the CDR3 is TGTGCCAGCAGCCTGACTAGCGTTAGCTCCTACGAGCAGTACTTC.

The chain has TRBV11-3 and TRBJ2-7; unclear D gene. In germline, CDR1 is SGHNT, CDR2 YENEEA. V lost 5 bases to trimming and J lost 3 bases, with 5 bases between them. The CDR3 extends over 11 amino acids. CDR3 amino acids: CASSRNYEQYF. The CDR3 DNA sequence: TGTGCCAGCAGCAGGAACTACGAGCAGTACTTC.

Here the CDR3 reads CASSLGLAGGLSSYNEQFF. As DNA, the CDR3 is TGCGCCAGCAGCTTGGGGCTAGCGGGAGGTTTGAGCTCCTACAATGAGCAGTTCTTC. This chain links TRBV5-1 with TRBJ2-1; TRBD2 matches at 11 bases. Germline assignment: CDR1 SGHRS and CDR2 YFSETQ. Trimming removed 0 bases from V and 0 bases from J; junction bases left unmatched: 8. The CDR3 is 19 amino acids.

This clone has only one observation. The chain joins TRBV10-3 to TRBJ2-7; 9 nucleotides agree with TRBD2. Germline values: CDR1 ENHRY, CDR2 SYGVKD. CDR3 length: 16 amino acids. Trimming cost V 4 bases and J 5 bases; bases outside gene matches: 12. The CDR3 region has the DNA TGTGCCATCAGTGGTCTAGCGGGAACGGAAAAAAACGAGCAGTACTTC. As protein: CAISGLAGTEKNEQYF.

V usage is TRBV23-1 and J usage is TRBJ2-1; TRBD1 is a possible D gene (5 bases). TRBV23-1 is given ORF status, its function remaining uncertain. V lost 1 base and J 4 bases, leaving 17 bases between the germline ends. The CDR3 loop spans 17 amino acids. CDR3: CASSQFLGRGIYNEQFF. The CDR3, as DNA: TGCGCCAGCAGTCAATTTTTGGGGCGCGGAATATACAATGAGCAGTTCTTC.

The rearrangement links TRBV25-1 to TRBJ2-1; D assignment may be TRBD1 or TRBD2 (5 bases each). The V and J ends lost 0 bases and 12 bases respectively, with 12 bases between them. Germline CDR1 and CDR2: MGHDK and SYGVNS. CDR3 length equals 13 residues. CDR3 bases: TGTGCCAGCAGTGAATATCAGGGACGCGGGCAGTTCTTC. Translating it yields CASSEYQGRGQFF.

This rearrangement joins TRBV7-9 to TRBJ2-3; a possible D gene is TRBD1 (6 bases). In germline, CDR1 is SEHNR, CDR2 FQNEAQ (reference sequence). CDR3 length equals 15 residues. Trimming left V 2 bases short and J 0 bases short, with 9 bases between. The CDR3 region is CASSLQGPSTDTQYF. In nucleotides, the CDR3 is TGTGCCAGCAGCTTACAGGGGCCAAGCACAGATACGCAGTATTTT.

The chain uses TRBV6-6 and TRBJ1-5, with D unclear. The CDR3 consists of 11 residues. CDR1 is MNHNY and CDR2 is SVGAGI in the germline V gene (reference sequence). Trimming left V 5 bases short and J 9 bases short, with 8 bases between. The CDR3 nucleotides read TGTGCCAGCAGTAAAGGTAGGCCCCAGCATTTT. Amino acid sequence: CASSKGRPQHF.

The genes are TRBV12-5 and TRBJ2-7; possible D gene TRBD2, 6 bases. Trimming left V 7 bases short and J 5 bases short, with 15 bases between. CDR1 and CDR2 (germline): LGHNT, FRNRAP. This CDR3 has 13 amino acids. In nucleotides, the CDR3 is TGTGCTAGTGCCCCGAGCGGGCGGGACGAGCAGTACTTC. Its protein product is CASAPSGRDEQYF.

The chain combines TRBV5-4 with TRBJ2-7; the D call may be TRBD1 or TRBD2 (5 bases each). The CDR3 is 14 residues long. V dropped 9 bases and J dropped 2 bases, with 18 bases sitting between them. Germline V gene data show CDR1 as SGHNT and CDR2 as YYREEE (reference sequence). CDR3 DNA: TGTGCCACGGGGCGGGTAGCGCCCCCCTACGAGCAGTACTTC. Amino acid sequence: CATGRVAPPYEQYF.

The rearrangement uses TRBV19 and TRBJ2-3; 12 nucleotides match TRBD2. This CDR3 has 17 amino acids. V trimming: 5 bases; J trimming: 2 bases; junction bases outside the gene matches: 8. From germline, CDR1 is LNHDA and CDR2 SQIVND (reference sequence). The CDR3 DNA reads TGTGCCAGTAGTCCATCCCTAGCGGGAGGGCTCACAGATACGCAGTATTTT. Translating it yields CASSPSLAGGLTDTQYF. The complete variable domain, with remaining parts taken from reference TRBV19 and TRBJ2-3, reads DGGITQSPKYLFRKEGQNVTLSCEQNLNHDAMYWYRQDPGQGLRLIYYSQIVNDFQKGDIAEGYSVSREKKESFPLTVTSAQKNPTAFYLCASSPSLAGGLTDTQYFGPGTRLTVL.

The rearrangement links TRBV5-4 to TRBJ2-2, with 11 bases that match TRBD1. The CDR3 runs to 19 residues. Per germline, CDR1 SGHNT and CDR2 YYREEE (reference sequence). After removal of 4 bases from V and 1 base from J, the junction contained 12 bases not matched to a gene. CDR3 in amino acids: CASSADRGRLLRNTGELFF. The CDR3 DNA reads as TGTGCCAGCAGCGCGGACAGGGGGCGCTTATTAAGGAACACCGGGGAGCTGTTTTTT.

The chain couples TRBV10-3 to TRBJ2-7; D is tentatively TRBD1 or TRBD2 (5 bases each). Per the germline V gene, CDR1 is ENHRY and CDR2 is SYGVKD. The CDR3 loop spans 13 amino acids. With 10 bases removed from V and 0 bases from J, the gap between germline ends came to 13 bases. CDR3 residues: CASWGRTSYEQYF. CDR3 in DNA: TGTGCCAGCTGGGGACGAACCTCCTACGAGCAGTACTTC.

The rearrangement uses TRBV9 and TRBJ1-6; tentatively, D is TRBD1 (6 bases). V shed 0 bases and J shed 5 bases, with 9 bases lying between them. The CDR3 extends over 15 amino acids. Germline loops: CDR1 SGDLS, CDR2 YYNGEE. The CDR3 DNA sequence: TGTGCCAGCAGCGTAGGGACAGCAAATAATTCACCCCTCCACTTT. It translates to CASSVGTANNSPLHF.

A single count supports this clone. This chain links TRBV6-5 with TRBJ1-2; TRBD1 agrees at 8 bases. Germline lookup yields CDR1 MNHEY and CDR2 SVGAGI. J was trimmed by 4 bases and V by 3 bases; bases with no gene match: 4. This CDR3 has 14 residues. For the CDR3, the DNA is TGTGCCAGCAGTTATGACCAGGGGGCCTATGGCTACACCTTC. Protein product: CASSYDQGAYGYTF.

This chain joins TRBV7-2 and TRBJ2-5, with D unclear. V lost 3 bases, J lost 2 bases, and 7 bases lay in between. CDR3 size: 13 residues. In germline, CDR1 is SGHTA, CDR2 FQGNSA. The CDR3 DNA reads TGTGCCAGCAGCTTCTTCCCGCAAGAGACCCAGTACTTC. It yields the protein CASSFFPQETQYF.

The gene calls are TRBV5-5 and TRBJ2-3; the D is unclear. The CDR3 is 13 amino acids. Germline-derived CDR1 and CDR2 are SGHKS and YYEKEE (reference sequence). Deletions cut 4 bases from V and 4 bases from J, with 10 bases between. The CDR3 is CASSPTYADTQYF. The CDR3 bases are TGTGCCAGCAGCCCGACCTACGCAGATACGCAGTATTTT.

Only one count was recorded for this clone. The gene calls are TRBV6-1 and TRBJ1-3, with D unresolved. Trimming took off 8 bases at V and 10 bases at J, with 15 bases between the two ends. The CDR3 sequence is 12 residues long. Germline V gene sequence: CDR1 MNHNS, CDR2 SASEGT. The CDR3: CASGAGPVTIYF. The DNA of the CDR3 is TGTGCCAGCGGCGCAGGCCCGGTTACCATATATTTT.

V is TRBV4-1 and J is TRBJ2-5; D could derive from TRBD1 or TRBD2 (6 bases each). This CDR3 has 15 amino acids. V lost 4 bases, J lost 4 bases, and 16 bases lay in between. The germline V gene encodes CDR1 MGHRA and CDR2 YSYEKL. The CDR3 here is CASSPKVGGVETQYF. In DNA, the CDR3 is TGCGCCAGCAGCCCTAAAGTGGGGGGCGTAGAGACCCAGTACTTC.

The chain uses TRBV5-1 and TRBJ2-6, with unresolved D. This CDR3 comprises 14 residues. Germline V gene lookup returns CDR1 SGHRS and CDR2 YFSETQ. Trimming took 4 bases from V and 0 from J, leaving 5 bases between them. DNA for the CDR3: TGCGCCAGCAGCCCGAGCTCTGGGGCCAACGTCCTGACTTTC. This encodes CASSPSSGANVLTF. The whole variable domain, remainder taken from reference TRBV5-1 and TRBJ2-6, is KAGVTQTPRYLIKTRGQQVTLSCSPISGHRSVSWYQQTPGQGLQFLFEYFSETQRNKGNFPGRFSGRQFSNSRSEMNVSTLELGDSALYLCASSPSSGANVLTFGAGSRLTVL.

This clone showed up just once. This sequence joins TRBV7-2 and TRBJ2-7, with TRBD2 identical over 16 bases. Germline CDR1 reads SGHTA; CDR2 reads FQGNSA. The CDR3 consists of 17 residues. Trimming at V came to 5 bases and at J to 7 bases, leaving 11 bases not matched to a gene. CDR3 sequence (DNA): TGTGCCAGCAGCCAACAGGCGGGACTAGCGGGAGGGAGGGAGCAGTACTTC. It specifies CASSQQAGLAGGREQYF.